The rows below give T cell receptor beta chains drawn from one sample of a study of control samples from healthy donors and cancer patients. The method was immunoSEQ multiplex PCR; TCRdb's version includes in-frame clones alone and lacks a portion of them. Of about 170,000 clones listed, roughly 90% are singletons. Material: blood. These receptors were collected from a man aged 25-45 years in good health. The CDR3 runs from the conserved cysteine through the conserved F or W. The D gene is left open where the match is weak. Clone size appears in some rows only: once, few, many, or a class for an expanded clone.

j_gene,abundance,len,d_gene,v_gene,CDR3aa,CDR3nt
TRBJ2-3,few,12,.,TRBV11-3,CASSENTDTQYF,TGTGCCAGCAGCGAAAACACAGATACGCAGTATTTT
TRBJ1-5,.,13,.,TRBV4-1,CASSQNADQPQHF,TGCGCCAGCAGCCAGAATGCGGATCAGCCCCAGCATTTT
TRBJ2-3,.,14,TRBD2,TRBV24-1,CATQRGGRTDTQYF,TGTGCCACCCAGCGGGGGGGGCGCACAGATACGCAGTATTTT
TRBJ1-5,.,18,.,TRBV19,CASSIAPTLGRGNQPQHF,TGTGCCAGTAGTATAGCCCCAACATTGGGGCGCGGGAATCAGCCCCAGCATTTT
TRBJ2-3,.,12,.,TRBV20-1,CSASASTDTQYF,TGCAGTGCTAGTGCTAGCACAGATACGCAGTATTTT
TRBJ1-1,.,14,.,TRBV7-9,CASTSSHRNTEAFF,TGTGCCAGCACCTCCTCCCATAGGAACACTGAAGCTTTCTTT
TRBJ1-5,.,14,.,TRBV6-5,CASSLSVSNQPQHF,TGTGCCAGCAGCCTTTCGGTGTCGAATCAGCCCCAGCATTTT
TRBJ1-2,.,14,TRBD1,TRBV28,CASISGQEVGGYTF,TGTGCCAGCATATCCGGACAGGAAGTCGGTGGCTACACCTTC
TRBJ2-7,.,17,TRBD2,TRBV4-1,CASSQEFSGRAWYEQYF,TGCGCCAGCAGCCAAGAATTTAGCGGGAGGGCCTGGTACGAGCAGTACTTC
TRBJ1-2,.,17,TRBD1,TRBV19,CASSSALGDRDFYGYTF,TGTGCCAGTAGTTCCGCCTTGGGGGACAGGGATTTCTATGGCTACACCTTC
TRBJ1-6,.,12,.,TRBV24-1,CATSDLAGPLHF,TGTGCCACCAGTGATTTGGCCGGACCCCTCCACTTT
TRBJ1-2,.,14,TRBD1,TRBV5-1,CASSDRQGWNGYTF,TGCGCCAGCAGCGACAGACAGGGATGGAATGGCTACACCTTC
TRBJ1-2,.,14,.,TRBV28,CATPGNPPRYGYTF,TGTGCCACCCCCGGGAACCCACCACGCTATGGCTACACCTTC
TRBJ2-7,.,14,.,TRBV11-2,CASSQGPGAYEQYF,TGTGCCAGCAGCCAGGGACCGGGGGCCTACGAGCAGTACTTC
TRBJ1-6,.,17,.,TRBV7-2,CASSLAATGAYNSPLHF,TGTGCCAGCAGCTTAGCAGCGACAGGAGCCTATAATTCACCCCTCCACTTT
TRBJ1-6,.,15,.,TRBV10-3,CASKGLSSYNSPLHF,TGTGCCAGTAAGGGACTGTCTTCTTATAATTCACCCCTCCACTTT
TRBJ1-4,.,11,.,TRBV20-1,CSAKGSEKLFF,TGCAGTGCTAAAGGGAGCGAAAAACTGTTTTTT
TRBJ2-7,.,15,.,TRBV7-9,CASGTLYRGGHEQYF,TGTGCCAGCGGGACCTTATACAGGGGAGGGCACGAGCAGTACTTC
TRBJ2-7,.,14,.,TRBV6-5,CASSYSSKVYEQYF,TGTGCCAGCAGTTACTCGTCAAAAGTCTACGAGCAGTACTTC
TRBJ1-2,.,16,TRBD1,TRBV19,CASWSGTGAYGYGYTF,TGTGCCAGCTGGAGTGGGACAGGGGCGTATGGGTATGGCTACACCTTC
TRBJ2-3,.,14,.,TRBV9,CASSVALGADTQYF,TGTGCCAGCAGCGTAGCTTTGGGGGCAGATACGCAGTATTTT
TRBJ2-1,.,11,.,TRBV9,CASSSGDEQFF,TGTGCCAGCAGCTCCGGGGATGAGCAGTTCTTC
TRBJ2-1,.,12,.,TRBV12-3/TRBV12-4,CASLLGGKEQFF,TGTGCCAGCCTCCTGGGAGGCAAGGAGCAGTTCTTC
TRBJ2-2,.,13,.,TRBV5-6,CASSQDLVGELFF,TGTGCCAGCAGCCAGGACTTGGTGGGGGAGCTGTTTTTT
TRBJ1-2,.,13,TRBD1,TRBV6-4,CASSDNRGHGYTF,TGTGCCAGCAGTGATAACAGGGGTCACGGCTACACCTTC
TRBJ2-7,few,14,.,TRBV4-1,CASSQVVGGYEQYF,TGCGCCAGCAGCCAAGTAGTCGGCGGCTACGAGCAGTACTTC
TRBJ2-7,.,15,.,TRBV5-5,CASSPTPTTGYEQYF,TGTGCCAGCAGCCCCACCCCTACGACAGGATACGAGCAGTACTTC
TRBJ2-1,.,16,.,TRBV7-9,CASSWAGAPLWGEQFF,TGTGCCAGCTCCTGGGCGGGGGCGCCTCTTTGGGGTGAGCAGTTCTTC
TRBJ2-3,.,15,TRBD2,TRBV9,CASSFSGTSTDTQYF,TGTGCCAGCAGCTTTAGCGGGACTAGCACAGATACGCAGTATTTT
TRBJ1-2,.,15,.,TRBV3-1/TRBV3-2,CASSPQRRGNYGYTF,TGTGCCAGCAGCCCCCAACGTAGGGGCAACTATGGCTACACCTTC
TRBJ2-1,.,17,TRBD2,TRBV9,CASSVELAGTLGDEQFF,TGTGCCAGCAGCGTAGAATTAGCGGGGACTCTAGGAGATGAGCAGTTCTTC
TRBJ1-4,.,15,.,TRBV30,CAWSVQTGANEKLFF,TGTGCCTGGAGTGTACAGACTGGGGCTAATGAAAAACTGTTTTTT
TRBJ1-3,.,14,.,TRBV3-1/TRBV3-2,CASSPRISGNTIYF,TGTGCCAGCAGCCCCCGCATTTCTGGAAACACCATATATTTT